These T cell receptor beta chains were read from a single sample in a study of blood T cell repertoires in COVID-19. Sequenced by immunoSEQ multiplex PCR; TCRdb stores in-frame clones only, minus some. Of some 90,000 clones listed, 89% are singletons. What was sequenced was peripheral blood. Receptors originate from a man between 50 and 59 years old with acute or convalescent COVID-19. The CDR3 runs from the conserved cysteine through the conserved F or W. A D gene is named only where the DNA matches it firmly. Clone size is stated in some rows and not others, as once, few, many or a class when expanded.

clone size: -
D gene: -
J gene: TRBJ1-6
V gene: TRBV1
CDR3 DNA: TGCACCAGCAGCCGTACGTTGGGACATCATCCCTCCTATAATTCACCCCTCCACTTT
CDR3 protein: CTSSRTLGHHPSYNSPLHF

clone size: -
D gene: TRBD1
J gene: TRBJ1-1
V gene: TRBV7-2
CDR3 DNA: TGTGCCAGCAGCTCCCGACAGGGAGCGAACACTGAAGCTTTCTTT
CDR3 protein: CASSSRQGANTEAFF

clone size: -
D gene: TRBD1
J gene: TRBJ2-6
V gene: TRBV5-1
CDR3 DNA: TGCGCCAGCAGCTTGGGACAGGGGGCTCCCGGGGCCAACGTCCTGACTTTC
CDR3 protein: CASSLGQGAPGANVLTF

clone size: -
D gene: TRBD1
J gene: TRBJ1-3
V gene: TRBV6-5
CDR3 DNA: TGTGCCAGCAGCCGGACAGGGATCGGAAACACCATATATTTT
CDR3 protein: CASSRTGIGNTIYF

clone size: -
D gene: -
J gene: TRBJ1-2
V gene: TRBV6-6
CDR3 DNA: TGTGCCAGCAGTTCGGGGAACAGTAACTATGGCTACACCTTC
CDR3 protein: CASSSGNSNYGYTF

clone size: -
D gene: TRBD1
J gene: TRBJ1-2
V gene: TRBV3-1/TRBV3-2
CDR3 DNA: TGTGCCAGCAGCCAAGAGGAAGGGACAGTCACCTTC
CDR3 protein: CASSQEEGTVTF

clone size: -
D gene: -
J gene: TRBJ1-5
V gene: TRBV9
CDR3 DNA: TGTGCCAGTTCGCGGGCGGTAGGCAATCAGCCCCAGCATTTT
CDR3 protein: CASSRAVGNQPQHF

clone size: -
D gene: -
J gene: TRBJ1-1
V gene: TRBV6-5
CDR3 DNA: TGTGCCTGTACCAGGGTCTGGGACACTGAAGCTTTCTTT
CDR3 protein: CACTRVWDTEAFF

clone size: -
D gene: TRBD2
J gene: TRBJ2-2
V gene: TRBV5-4
CDR3 DNA: TGTGCCAGCAGCAACCTAGCGGGGGGTCCGAACACCGGGGAGCTGTTTTTT
CDR3 protein: CASSNLAGGPNTGELFF

clone size: -
D gene: -
J gene: TRBJ1-1
V gene: TRBV12-3/TRBV12-4
CDR3 DNA: TGTGCCAGCAACCAACGCGGTGAAGCTTTCTTT
CDR3 protein: CASNQRGEAFF

clone size: -
D gene: -
J gene: TRBJ2-2
V gene: TRBV6-5
CDR3 DNA: TGTGCCAGCAGGCCCCCCGGGTGGGACACCGGGGAGCTGTTTTTT
CDR3 protein: CASRPPGWDTGELFF

clone size: -
D gene: TRBD2
J gene: TRBJ2-2
V gene: TRBV7-9
CDR3 DNA: TGTGCCAGCAGCTTACGGACTAGTGACACCGGGGAGCTGTTTTTT
CDR3 protein: CASSLRTSDTGELFF

clone size: -
D gene: -
J gene: TRBJ1-6
V gene: TRBV13
CDR3 DNA: TGTGCCAGCAGCTTAGGACAGAATATTTCACCCCTCCACTTT
CDR3 protein: CASSLGQNISPLHF

clone size: few
D gene: -
J gene: TRBJ1-3
V gene: TRBV19
CDR3 DNA: TGTGCCAGTAGTACCGGGTCCTCTGGAAACACCATATATTTT
CDR3 protein: CASSTGSSGNTIYF

clone size: -
D gene: -
J gene: TRBJ1-2
V gene: TRBV6-6
CDR3 DNA: TGTGCCAGCAGTTACGCGACAGGCGGCGGCTACACCTTC
CDR3 protein: CASSYATGGGYTF

clone size: -
D gene: -
J gene: TRBJ2-7
V gene: TRBV7-2
CDR3 DNA: TGTGCCAGCAGCTCCGTAGCGGCCTCCTACGAGCAGTACTTC
CDR3 protein: CASSSVAASYEQYF

clone size: -
D gene: -
J gene: TRBJ2-3
V gene: TRBV10-3
CDR3 DNA: TGTGCCATCAGTGAGTCGGGGGGATTCACAGATACGCAGTATTTT
CDR3 protein: CAISESGGFTDTQYF

clone size: -
D gene: TRBD2
J gene: TRBJ2-2
V gene: TRBV18
CDR3 DNA: TGTGCCAGCTCACCAGTAATACTAGCGGGGGCCTCAAACACCGGGGAGCTGTTTTTT
CDR3 protein: CASSPVILAGASNTGELFF

clone size: -
D gene: TRBD1
J gene: TRBJ1-2
V gene: TRBV5-1
CDR3 DNA: TGCGCCAGCAGCTTGGAGGTTGGGACAGGGGGCCTTGGCTACACCTTC
CDR3 protein: CASSLEVGTGGLGYTF

clone size: -
D gene: TRBD2
J gene: TRBJ2-2
V gene: TRBV2
CDR3 DNA: TGTGCCAGCAATCCTAGCGGGGGATCCACCGGGGAGCTGTTTTTT
CDR3 protein: CASNPSGGSTGELFF

clone size: once
D gene: -
J gene: TRBJ1-6
V gene: TRBV5-4
CDR3 DNA: TGTGCCAGCAGTCGGGACAACTATAATTCACCCCTCCACTTT
CDR3 protein: CASSRDNYNSPLHF

clone size: -
D gene: -
J gene: TRBJ1-1
V gene: TRBV5-4
CDR3 DNA: TGTGCCAGCAGCTTGGATCTGGCAGGACAGAACACTGAAGCTTTCTTT
CDR3 protein: CASSLDLAGQNTEAFF

clone size: -
D gene: TRBD1
J gene: TRBJ1-6
V gene: TRBV3-1/TRBV3-2
CDR3 DNA: TGTGCCAGCAGGACCGGGACAGAGAATTCACCCCTCCACTTT
CDR3 protein: CASRTGTENSPLHF

clone size: -
D gene: TRBD1
J gene: TRBJ1-6
V gene: TRBV4-2
CDR3 DNA: TGTGCCAGCAGTCATCGACAGGGGGCAAATTCACCCCTCCACTTT
CDR3 protein: CASSHRQGANSPLHF

clone size: -
D gene: -
J gene: TRBJ1-5
V gene: TRBV18
CDR3 DNA: TGTGCCAGCTCACCATCAACAGGGAGTCGAAATCAGCCCCAGCATTTT
CDR3 protein: CASSPSTGSRNQPQHF

clone size: -
D gene: -
J gene: TRBJ2-7
V gene: TRBV7-2
CDR3 DNA: TGTGCCAGCACCCCCTGGCCCACACCAGGCTACGAGCAGTACTTC
CDR3 protein: CASTPWPTPGYEQYF

clone size: once
D gene: TRBD2
J gene: TRBJ2-3
V gene: TRBV7-9
CDR3 DNA: TGTGCCAGCAGCTTTACGGGACTAGGATCAGATACGCAGTATTTT
CDR3 protein: CASSFTGLGSDTQYF

clone size: -
D gene: TRBD2
J gene: TRBJ2-5
V gene: TRBV5-1
CDR3 DNA: TGCGCCAGCAGCTTGGGAGGACTAGCGGGAGAAGAGACCCAGTACTTC
CDR3 protein: CASSLGGLAGEETQYF

clone size: -
D gene: -
J gene: TRBJ2-5
V gene: TRBV19
CDR3 DNA: TGTGCCAGTGCATGGACAGTACAAGAGACCCAGTACTTC
CDR3 protein: CASAWTVQETQYF

clone size: -
D gene: -
J gene: TRBJ1-1
V gene: TRBV28
CDR3 DNA: TGTGCCAGCAGTCCCCCAGGGCTCCTTATAATTGAAGCTTTCTTT
CDR3 protein: CASSPPGLLIIEAFF

clone size: -
D gene: -
J gene: TRBJ2-1
V gene: TRBV7-9
CDR3 DNA: TGTGCCAGCAGCTTACAGGCGGGGACCAATGAGCAGTTCTTC
CDR3 protein: CASSLQAGTNEQFF

clone size: -
D gene: -
J gene: TRBJ1-5
V gene: TRBV7-6
CDR3 DNA: TGTGCCAGCAGCCGAACAGGGAATAGCAATCAGCCCCAGCATTTT
CDR3 protein: CASSRTGNSNQPQHF

clone size: few
D gene: TRBD1
J gene: TRBJ1-1
V gene: TRBV28
CDR3 DNA: TGTGCCAGCCCCCGGACAGGGGGCCCGAACACTGAAGCTTTCTTT
CDR3 protein: CASPRTGGPNTEAFF

clone size: -
D gene: -
J gene: TRBJ2-1
V gene: TRBV4-1
CDR3 DNA: TGCGCCAGCAGCCAAGATGGAGCCAGGCGGAGGCAAGATGAGCAGTTCTTC
CDR3 protein: CASSQDGARRRQDEQFF

clone size: -
D gene: TRBD1
J gene: TRBJ1-6
V gene: TRBV6-5
CDR3 DNA: TGTGCCAGCAGTTACGGTCAGGGGGCGTCACCCCTCCACTTT
CDR3 protein: CASSYGQGASPLHF

clone size: -
D gene: -
J gene: TRBJ1-5
V gene: TRBV5-6
CDR3 DNA: TGTGCCAGCAGCTTGGGCGGGGGCACCTCCAATCAGCCCCAGCATTTT
CDR3 protein: CASSLGGGTSNQPQHF

clone size: once
D gene: -
J gene: TRBJ2-5
V gene: TRBV5-6
CDR3 DNA: TGTGCCAGCAGCTTGTTTGGGCAGAGCCAAGAGACCCAGTACTTC
CDR3 protein: CASSLFGQSQETQYF

clone size: once
D gene: TRBD1
J gene: TRBJ2-3
V gene: TRBV5-5
CDR3 DNA: TGTGCCAGCAGCATACTCCCCGGGACAGGCACAGATACGCAGTATTTT
CDR3 protein: CASSILPGTGTDTQYF

clone size: -
D gene: TRBD1
J gene: TRBJ1-6
V gene: TRBV30
CDR3 DNA: TGTGCCTGGACGGGACAGGGGCCTTCACCCCTCCACTTT
CDR3 protein: CAWTGQGPSPLHF

clone size: -
D gene: TRBD2
J gene: TRBJ2-1
V gene: TRBV10-3
CDR3 DNA: TGTGCCATCAGTTTTAACGGGGAGGGTGAGCAGTTCTTC
CDR3 protein: CAISFNGEGEQFF

clone size: -
D gene: -
J gene: TRBJ1-1
V gene: TRBV5-1
CDR3 DNA: TGCGCCAGCAGCTTGAATGGGCCAGCAGGAGGCACTGAAGCTTTCTTT
CDR3 protein: CASSLNGPAGGTEAFF

clone size: -
D gene: -
J gene: TRBJ1-3
V gene: TRBV28
CDR3 DNA: TGTGCCAGCAGTTTACAAGGAAACACCATATATTTT
CDR3 protein: CASSLQGNTIYF

clone size: -
D gene: TRBD2
J gene: TRBJ2-3
V gene: TRBV4-1
CDR3 DNA: TGCGCCAGCAGCCCTAGCGGGAGCACAGATACGCAGTATTTT
CDR3 protein: CASSPSGSTDTQYF

clone size: once
D gene: -
J gene: TRBJ1-1
V gene: TRBV14
CDR3 DNA: TGTGCCAGCAGCCGGGGACAATCCACTGAAGCTTTCTTT
CDR3 protein: CASSRGQSTEAFF

clone size: -
D gene: -
J gene: TRBJ1-4
V gene: TRBV19
CDR3 DNA: TGTGCCAGTAGTATGGCCAGGGATGGAACTAATGAAAAACTGTTTTTT
CDR3 protein: CASSMARDGTNEKLFF

clone size: -
D gene: TRBD2
J gene: TRBJ2-3
V gene: TRBV5-1
CDR3 DNA: TGCGCCAGCTCGATGACTAGCGGGGGGCTCGATACGCAGTATTTT
CDR3 protein: CASSMTSGGLDTQYF

clone size: few
D gene: TRBD1
J gene: TRBJ1-5
V gene: TRBV19
CDR3 DNA: TGTGCCAGTAGTGACAGGGCGGGCAATCAGCCCCAGCATTTT
CDR3 protein: CASSDRAGNQPQHF

clone size: -
D gene: TRBD1
J gene: TRBJ2-5
V gene: TRBV9
CDR3 DNA: TGTGCCAGCAGCGTAGGCGGGGCAGGGGGCGGTGAGACCCAGTACTTC
CDR3 protein: CASSVGGAGGGETQYF

clone size: -
D gene: TRBD1
J gene: TRBJ1-3
V gene: TRBV30
CDR3 DNA: TGTGCCTGGAGTGTGGGGCAGGGGGCGCTTGGAAACACCATATATTTT
CDR3 protein: CAWSVGQGALGNTIYF

clone size: -
D gene: -
J gene: TRBJ1-1
V gene: TRBV9
CDR3 DNA: TGTGCCAGCAGCGTACAGGGTATGAACACTGAAGCTTTCTTT
CDR3 protein: CASSVQGMNTEAFF

clone size: -
D gene: -
J gene: TRBJ2-7
V gene: TRBV7-9
CDR3 DNA: TGTGCCAGCAGCCCAGAACTGGGAGGGCAGGGGTCGCCCTACGAGCAGTACTTC
CDR3 protein: CASSPELGGQGSPYEQYF

clone size: -
D gene: -
J gene: TRBJ1-1
V gene: TRBV6-1
CDR3 DNA: TGTGCCAGCAGTGAACCAGGGGCCTTGTTAAGGACTGAAGCTTTCTTT
CDR3 protein: CASSEPGALLRTEAFF

clone size: -
D gene: TRBD1
J gene: TRBJ1-3
V gene: TRBV24-1
CDR3 DNA: TGTGCCACCTTCCATAGGACAGGCAACTCTGGAAACACCATATATTTT
CDR3 protein: CATFHRTGNSGNTIYF

clone size: -
D gene: -
J gene: TRBJ2-7
V gene: TRBV18
CDR3 DNA: TGTGCCAGCTCACCACGATCGCACGGCTACGAGCAGTACTTC
CDR3 protein: CASSPRSHGYEQYF